This T cell receptor beta chain was obtained from a study of Tregs in tolerant kidney transplant recipients. As for the study in general: Mixed chimerism was transient after nonmyeloablative marrow transplants from related graft donors.

CDR1 SQVTM and CDR2 ANQGSEA come from the germline V gene. The V end lost 7 bases, the J end lost 0 bases, and 12 bases lay between the germline ends. The CDR3 consists of 13 residues. Only in-frame clones appear in the TCRdb table, and some are missing; sequencing was by immunoSEQ multiplex PCR. Of some 66,000 clones listed, 80% to 95% are singletons. This clonotype was obtained from a human donor who received a combined kidney and bone marrow transplant. The starting material was CD8+ T cells from blood, obtained before the transplant. V gene TRBV29-1 combines with J gene TRBJ1-1, with a weak D call TRBD1 (6 bases). CDR3 DNA: TGCAGCGCCCCGGGACACATGAACACTGAAGCTTTCTTT. It is translated as CSAPGHMNTEAFF.